Listed here are 21 T cell receptor beta chains from one sample, sequenced in a study of control samples from healthy donors and cancer patients. Generated by immunoSEQ multiplex PCR, the TCRdb table keeps only in-frame clones and is missing some. The sample contains roughly 120,000 clones, more than 70% of which appear only once. Material: blood. Every receptor here comes from a woman aged 70-85 years in good health.

The chain links TRBV7-3 to TRBJ1-1; 10 nucleotides line up with TRBD1. Germline trimming cut 3 bases from V and 7 bases from J; bases unmatched to any gene: 5. CDR1 and CDR2 (germline): SGHTA, FQGTGA. The CDR3 is made up of 14 amino acids. The CDR3 DNA reads as TGTGCCAGCAGCTTGGACAGGGGGAATGATGAAGCTTTCTTT. This encodes CASSLDRGNDEAFF. Full variable domain (missing parts from reference TRBV7-3 and TRBJ1-1): GAGVSQTPSNKVTEKGKYVELRCDPISGHTALYWYRQSLGQGPEFLIYFQGTGAADDSGLPNDRFFAVRPEGSVSTLKIQRTERGDSAVYLCASSLDRGNDEAFFGQGTRLTVV.

This clone appeared a single time. The V gene is TRBV3-1 (or the pseudogene TRBV3-2), the J gene TRBJ2-2, with 8 bases fitting TRBD1. CDR3 length: 18 residues. V lost 1 base to trimming and J lost 5 bases; unmatched junction nucleotides: 12. The germline gives CDR1 LGHDT, CDR2 YNNKEL (reference sequence). CDR3 sequence: CASSQGLRPGGGTGELFF. The CDR3 DNA is TGTGCCAGCAGCCAAGGCCTCCGTCCAGGGGGCGGGACCGGGGAGCTGTTTTTT.

CDR3 nucleotides: TGTGCCAGCAGTAAAAGGGACGCGTATGGCTACACCTTC. This encodes CASSKRDAYGYTF. This chain joins TRBV6-5 and TRBJ1-2, with D possibly matching TRBD1 (5 bases). V gave up 5 bases and J gave up 5 bases, with 12 bases separating them. The CDR3 covers 13 residues. CDR1 is MNHEY and CDR2 is SVGAGI in the germline V gene.

This clone was counted only a few times. The chain joins TRBV7-2 to TRBJ1-3, with a weak D call TRBD1 (5 bases). V was trimmed by 4 bases and J by 0 bases, leaving 19 bases between them. Per the germline V gene, CDR1 is SGHTA and CDR2 is FQGNSA. There are 18 residues in the CDR3. CDR3 bases: TGTGCCAGCAGCTCCCCCGCGGGGGGTCCCCGCTCTGGAAACACCATATATTTT. It translates to CASSSPAGGPRSGNTIYF.

This chain's CDR3 is CASSLVGAKETQYF. In DNA, the CDR3 is TGTGCCAGCAGCTTAGTAGGGGCCAAAGAGACCCAGTACTTC. The chain carries TRBV11-1 and TRBJ2-5, with TRBD1 as a possible D gene (5 bases). CDR1 SGHAT and CDR2 FQDESV come from the germline V gene (reference sequence). This CDR3 comprises 14 residues. Trimming pared 1 base from V and 3 bases from J, leaving 9 bases between.

This clone is a singleton in its sample. This chain joins TRBV14 and TRBJ1-2, with 7 bases that match TRBD1. The CDR3 covers 14 residues. Germline CDR1 and CDR2: SGHDN and FVKESK. V dropped 1 base and J dropped 6; count of bases not matched to a gene: 5. The CDR3 sequence: CASSQARTGHGYTF. In DNA, the CDR3 is TGTGCCAGCAGCCAAGCTAGGACAGGTCATGGCTACACCTTC.

This clone was seen a few times. The germline gene is not matched at one end of the junction; a read error may be the cause. The J gene is TRBJ2-7, the V gene TRBV18; D gene uncertain. This CDR3 has 8 amino acids. The V gene's germline CDR1 is KGHSH and CDR2 LQKENI. Written as DNA, the CDR3 is TGTGCCAGCTCACTTCAAGACTTC. Translating it yields CASSLQDF.

CDR3 amino acids: CAISEGSNYGYTF. The CDR3 DNA follows: TGTGCCATCAGTGAGGGTTCTAACTATGGCTACACCTTC. The chain employs TRBV10-3 and TRBJ1-2; the D is unclear. Trimming shortened V by 2 bases and J by 0 bases, and 4 bases separated the two germline ends. The CDR3 contains 13 residues. CDR1 is ENHRY and CDR2 is SYGVKD in the germline V gene.

The chain couples TRBV10-2 to TRBJ2-1; D remains unclear. Looked up from germline, CDR1 is WSHSY and CDR2 is SAAADI. CDR3 length equals 15 residues. V dropped 1 base and J dropped 5 bases, with 12 bases sitting between them. The CDR3 spells CASSEWRATNNEQFF. The CDR3 bases are TGCGCCAGCAGTGAGTGGCGAGCGACCAACAATGAGCAGTTCTTC.

Comments on this clone: The junction differs from germline at one of its ends, possibly a read error. CDR3 amino acids: CASSPGQENIEAFF. As DNA, the CDR3 is TGTGCCAGCAGTCCGGGACAGGAGAACATTGAAGCTTTCTTT. The V and J genes are TRBV6-5 and TRBJ1-1, with 8 bases aligning to TRBD1. CDR1 MNHEY and CDR2 SVGAGI come from the germline V gene. CDR3 size: 14 residues.

V is TRBV5-1 and J is TRBJ2-1; D is tentatively TRBD1 or TRBD2 (5 bases each). The CDR3 has 16 residues. The germline gives CDR1 SGHRS, CDR2 YFSETQ. Trimming cost V 2 bases and J 8 bases, with 20 bases left between them. CDR3 sequence reads: CASSFEGTAPRDEQFF. For the CDR3, the DNA is TGCGCCAGCAGCTTTGAAGGGACCGCACCTAGGGATGAGCAGTTCTTC.

The gene calls are TRBV12-3 or TRBV12-4 and TRBJ1-1, with D hard to call. The CDR3 spans 11 residues. Trimming took 3 bases from V and 10 from J, leaving 9 bases between them. The CDR3 nucleotides read TGTGCCAGCAGTTTCCATTGGGGAGCTTTCTTT. This gives the protein CASSFHWGAFF.

This chain connects TRBV14 to TRBJ2-5; 7 nucleotides agree with TRBD1. Germline V gene sequence: CDR1 SGHDN, CDR2 FVKESK. This CDR3 region has 16 residues. After removal of 4 bases from V and 5 bases from J, the junction contained 13 bases not matched to a gene. The CDR3 DNA reads as TGTGCCAGCAGCCCCGGACGAGGGGGCATCCCGGAGACCCAGTACTTC. It specifies CASSPGRGGIPETQYF.

This rearrangement joins TRBV7-9 to TRBJ1-1; no reliable D call. Trimming stripped 4 bases from V and 1 base from J, with 10 bases between. The CDR3 has 14 amino acids. From germline, CDR1 is SEHNR and CDR2 FQNEAQ (reference sequence). CDR3 in amino acids: CASSSGPENTEAFF. The CDR3 nucleotides are TGTGCCAGCAGCTCCGGGCCAGAGAACACTGAAGCTTTCTTT.

The V and J genes are TRBV23-1 and TRBJ1-4; TRBD1 agrees at 8 bases. Being an ORF, TRBV23-1 has a function that is uncertain. This CDR3 contains 15 residues. The ends lost 2 bases at V and 5 bases at J; junction bases unmatched: 4. CDR3: CASSQATGVNEKLFF. CDR3 nucleotides: TGCGCCAGCAGTCAAGCGACAGGGGTAAATGAAAAACTGTTTTTT.

V usage is TRBV9 and J usage is TRBJ2-3, with 9 bases that match TRBD2. The trim removed 3 bases at V and 4 bases at J, leaving 9 bases unmatched. The CDR3 loop spans 16 amino acids. Germline V gene sequence: CDR1 SGDLS, CDR2 YYNGEE. The chain's CDR3 is CASSGRAGGGPDTQYF. The CDR3, as DNA: TGTGCCAGCAGCGGACGAGCGGGGGGCGGGCCAGATACGCAGTATTTT.

V is TRBV7-6 and J is TRBJ1-5, with D possibly matching TRBD1 (5 bases). Germline V gene sequence: CDR1 SGHVS, CDR2 FNYEAQ. The V gene lost 5 bases and the J gene lost 4 bases, with 15 bases spanning the gap. This CDR3 spans 15 amino acids. CDR3 sequence reads: CASSQGRGGNQPQHF. The DNA for the CDR3 is TGTGCCAGCAGCCAAGGACGGGGGGGAAATCAGCCCCAGCATTTT.

J is TRBJ2-1 and V is TRBV11-2; D gene uncertain. This CDR3 is 10 amino acids long. Germline V gene lookup returns CDR1 SGHAT and CDR2 FQNNGV. Trimming left V 6 bases short and J 4 bases short, with 1 base between. The CDR3 nucleotides are TGTGCCAGCAGTTACAATGAGCAGTTCTTC. This codes for CASSYNEQFF. Full variable domain (outside the CDR3, taken from reference TRBV11-2 and TRBJ2-1): EAGVAQSPRYKIIEKRQSVAFWCNPISGHATLYWYQQILGQGPKLLIQFQNNGVVDDSQLPKDRFSAERLKGVDSTLKIQPAKLEDSAVYLCASSYNEQFFGPGTRLTVL.

The chain couples TRBV7-9 to TRBJ2-7, with D maybe TRBD1 (5 bases). Deletions cut 1 base from V and 5 bases from J, with 6 bases between. CDR1 and CDR2 from the germline V gene are SEHNR and FQNEAQ (reference sequence). The CDR3 is 12 amino acids. The CDR3 here is CASSLVGDEQYF. The CDR3 nucleotides read TGTGCCAGCAGCTTAGTAGGGGACGAGCAGTACTTC.

This clone was found a few times. V is TRBV5-5 and J is TRBJ2-3; 12 positions agree with TRBD2. Germline lookup yields CDR1 SGHKS and CDR2 YYEKEE (reference sequence). Trimming cost V 3 bases and J 6 bases; bases outside gene matches: 5. This CDR3 has 15 residues. CDR3 sequence: CASSSGLAGMDTQYF. The DNA of the CDR3 is TGTGCCAGCAGCTCCGGACTAGCGGGGATGGATACGCAGTATTTT.

This rearrangement joins TRBV9 to TRBJ1-1; tentative D call: TRBD1 (5 bases). V lost 6 bases and J 1 base, leaving 13 bases between the germline ends. CDR1 SGDLS and CDR2 YYNGEE come from the germline V gene. The CDR3 is 14 amino acids. The CDR3 DNA follows: TGTGCCAGCAACCTGGGGGGACGGAACACTGAAGCTTTCTTT. This sequence encodes CASNLGGRNTEAFF.